This TCR beta chain derives from a study of blood T cells in healthy people across ages. CDR3 length equals 15 residues. The use of a sample-barcoded 5' primer and a J-beta primer mix characterized a second PCR of 7 to 11 cycles. Every cDNA was tagged by a template-switch adaptor with 12 random nucleotides. TCRdb independently ran MiXCR on the 5' RACE reads; one entry per CDR3 protein. The table has 800,000 or so distinct CDR3 sequences, 46% seen once. About this clonotype itself: Its antigen is currently unknown. The junction shows a germline mismatch at one end, possibly a read error.

The study, taken as a whole, reports: Naive T cell percentage showed a strong correlation with TCR beta diversity. Lack of knowledge of donor CMV status possibly confounded expanded clonotype changes.

The TCR was taken from a man older than 75 in good health. This chain links TRBV12-3 or TRBV12-4 with TRBJ2-2, with TRBD2 matching over 12 bases. The specimen was blood. The CDR3 nucleotides are TGTGCCAGCAGCGGACTAGCGGGACCCACCGGGGAGCAGTTTTTT. Encoded protein: CASSGLAGPTGEQFF.